Here is one T cell receptor (beta chain) with its context. Method: immunoSEQ multiplex PCR; TCRdb's copy keeps in-frame clones and lacks some. The data show 120,000 to 150,000 clones, with around three quarters seen just once and 3% to 4.5% held by the top ten. This sample was included in a study of blood T cell repertoires in COVID-19. The TCR originated in a man in his 60s with acute or convalescent COVID-19. Sequencing was done on a sample of peripheral blood.

Here the CDR3 DNA reads TGCAGTGCTAGTGCTTTAATGGGACAGGGAATTCAAGAGCAGTACTTC. Translating it yields CSASALMGQGIQEQYF. V gene TRBV20-1 combines with J gene TRBJ2-7; 9 nucleotides agree with TRBD1. Per germline, CDR1 DFQATT and CDR2 SNEGSKA (reference sequence). The CDR3 runs to 16 residues. Trimming at V came to 3 bases and at J to 7 bases, leaving 16 bases not matched to a gene.